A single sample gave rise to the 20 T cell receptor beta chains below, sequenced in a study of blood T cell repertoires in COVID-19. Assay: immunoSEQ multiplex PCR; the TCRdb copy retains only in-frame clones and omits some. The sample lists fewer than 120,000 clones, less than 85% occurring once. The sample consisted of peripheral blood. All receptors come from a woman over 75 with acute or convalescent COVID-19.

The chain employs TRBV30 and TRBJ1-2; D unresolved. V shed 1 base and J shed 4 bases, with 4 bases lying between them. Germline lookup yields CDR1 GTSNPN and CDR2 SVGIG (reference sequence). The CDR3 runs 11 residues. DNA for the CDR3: TGTGCCTGGAGTGCTACCTATGGCTACACCTTC. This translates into CAWSATYGYTF.

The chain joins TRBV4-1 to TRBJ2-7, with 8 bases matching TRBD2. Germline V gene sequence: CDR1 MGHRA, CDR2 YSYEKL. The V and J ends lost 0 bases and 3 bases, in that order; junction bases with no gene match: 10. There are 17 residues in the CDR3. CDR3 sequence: CASSQEAASGYFYEQYF. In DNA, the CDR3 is TGCGCCAGCAGCCAAGAGGCAGCTAGCGGGTACTTCTACGAGCAGTACTTC.

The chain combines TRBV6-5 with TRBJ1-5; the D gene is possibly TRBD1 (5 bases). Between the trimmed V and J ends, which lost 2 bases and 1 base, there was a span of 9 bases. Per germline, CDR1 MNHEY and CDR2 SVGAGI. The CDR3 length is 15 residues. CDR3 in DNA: TGTGCCAGCAGTTACGTCCAGGGCAGCAATCAGCCCCAGCATTTT. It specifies CASSYVQGSNQPQHF.

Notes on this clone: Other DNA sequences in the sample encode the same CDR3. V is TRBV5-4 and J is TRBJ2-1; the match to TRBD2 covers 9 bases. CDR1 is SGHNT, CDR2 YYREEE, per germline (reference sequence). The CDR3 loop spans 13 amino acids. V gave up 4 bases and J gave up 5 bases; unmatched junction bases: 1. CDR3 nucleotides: TGTGCCAGCAGCCTAGCGGGAAACAATGAGCAGTTCTTC. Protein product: CASSLAGNNEQFF. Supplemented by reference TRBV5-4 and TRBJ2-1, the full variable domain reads ETGVTQSPTHLIKTRGQQVTLRCSSQSGHNTVSWYQQALGQGPQFIFQYYREEENGRGNFPPRFSGLQFPNYSSELNVNALELDDSALYLCASSLAGNNEQFFGPGTRLTVL.

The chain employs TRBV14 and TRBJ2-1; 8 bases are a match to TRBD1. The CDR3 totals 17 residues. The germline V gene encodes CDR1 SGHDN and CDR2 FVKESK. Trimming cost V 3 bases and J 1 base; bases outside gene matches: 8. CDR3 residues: CASSHLRTGRSYNEQFF. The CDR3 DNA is TGTGCCAGCAGCCATCTTAGGACAGGGAGGTCCTACAATGAGCAGTTCTTC.

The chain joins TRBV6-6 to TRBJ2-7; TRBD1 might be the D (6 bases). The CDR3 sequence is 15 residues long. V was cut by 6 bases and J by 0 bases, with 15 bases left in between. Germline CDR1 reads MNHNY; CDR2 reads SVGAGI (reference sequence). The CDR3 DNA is TGTGCCAGCAGGCCGGACGGGACAAGCTCCTACGAGCAGTACTTC. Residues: CASRPDGTSSYEQYF.

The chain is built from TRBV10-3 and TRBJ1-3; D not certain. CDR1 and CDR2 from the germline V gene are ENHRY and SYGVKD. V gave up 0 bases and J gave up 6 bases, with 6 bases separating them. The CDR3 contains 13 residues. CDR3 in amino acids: CAISESLVNTIYF. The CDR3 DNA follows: TGTGCCATCAGTGAGTCCCTAGTAAACACCATATATTTT.

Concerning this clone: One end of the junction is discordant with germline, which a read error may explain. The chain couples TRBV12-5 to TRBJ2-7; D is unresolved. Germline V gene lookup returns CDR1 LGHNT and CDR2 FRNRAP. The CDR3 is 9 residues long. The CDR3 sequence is CASGLNPPF. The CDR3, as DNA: TGTGCTAGTGGTTTGAATCCTCCCTTC.

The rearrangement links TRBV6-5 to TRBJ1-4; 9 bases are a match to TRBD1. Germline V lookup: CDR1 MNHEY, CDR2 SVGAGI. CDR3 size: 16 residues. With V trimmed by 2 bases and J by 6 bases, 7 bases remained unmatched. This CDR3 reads CASSYMATGGHEKLFF. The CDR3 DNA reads TGTGCCAGCAGTTACATGGCCACAGGGGGCCATGAAAAACTGTTTTTT.

CDR3 region: CASSYGQGNSETQYF. The CDR3 bases are TGTGCCAGCAGTTACGGACAGGGAAATTCGGAGACCCAGTACTTC. The chain employs TRBV6-2 or TRBV6-3 and TRBJ2-5, with 8 bases lining up with TRBD1. From germline, CDR1 is MNHEY and CDR2 SVGEGT. With V trimmed by 2 bases and J by 5 bases, 7 bases remained unmatched. There are 15 residues in the CDR3.

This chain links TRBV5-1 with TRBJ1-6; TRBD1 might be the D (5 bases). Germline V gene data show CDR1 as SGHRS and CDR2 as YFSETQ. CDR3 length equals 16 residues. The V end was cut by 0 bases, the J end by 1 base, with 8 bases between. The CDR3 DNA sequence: TGCGCCAGCAGCTTGGTGCAGGGTTCCTATAATTCACCCCTCCACTTT. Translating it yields CASSLVQGSYNSPLHF.

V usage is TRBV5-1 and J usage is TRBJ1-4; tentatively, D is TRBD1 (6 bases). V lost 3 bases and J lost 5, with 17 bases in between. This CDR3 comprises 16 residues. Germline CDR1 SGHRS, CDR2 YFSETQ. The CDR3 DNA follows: TGCGCCAGCAGCTCCGCGTTACTGACAGGAAATGAAAAACTGTTTTTT. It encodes CASSSALLTGNEKLFF.

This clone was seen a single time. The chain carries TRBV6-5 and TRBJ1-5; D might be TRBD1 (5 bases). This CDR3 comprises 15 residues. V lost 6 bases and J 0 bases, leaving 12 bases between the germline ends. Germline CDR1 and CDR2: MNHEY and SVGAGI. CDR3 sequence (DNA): TGTGCCAGCAGATCCGACAGATATAGCAATCAGCCCCAGCATTTT. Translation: CASRSDRYSNQPQHF.

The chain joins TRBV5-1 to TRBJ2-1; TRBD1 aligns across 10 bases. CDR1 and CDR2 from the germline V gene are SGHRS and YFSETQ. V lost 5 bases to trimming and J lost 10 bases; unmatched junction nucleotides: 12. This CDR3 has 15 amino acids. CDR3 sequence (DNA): TGCGCCAGCAGACCGACCGGGACAGGGGCTCAAGAGCAGTTCTTC. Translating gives CASRPTGTGAQEQFF.

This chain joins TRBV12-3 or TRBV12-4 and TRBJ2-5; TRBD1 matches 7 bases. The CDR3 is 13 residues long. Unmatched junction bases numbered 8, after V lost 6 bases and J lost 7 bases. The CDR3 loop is CASRRGQAGTQYF. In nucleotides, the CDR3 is TGTGCCAGCAGACGAGGACAGGCGGGGACCCAGTACTTC.

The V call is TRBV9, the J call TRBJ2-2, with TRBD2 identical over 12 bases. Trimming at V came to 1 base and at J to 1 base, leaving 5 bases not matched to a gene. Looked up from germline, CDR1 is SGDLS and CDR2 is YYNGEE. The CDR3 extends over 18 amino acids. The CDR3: CASSVLAGGLKNTGELFF. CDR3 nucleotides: TGTGCCAGCAGCGTACTAGCGGGGGGGCTAAAGAACACCGGGGAGCTGTTTTTT.

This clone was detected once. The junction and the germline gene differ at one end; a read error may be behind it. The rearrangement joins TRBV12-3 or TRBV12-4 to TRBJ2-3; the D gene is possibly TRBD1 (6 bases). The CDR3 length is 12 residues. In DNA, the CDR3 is TGTGCCAGCACTTTATCTACAGGGACGCAGTATTTT. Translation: CASTLSTGTQYF.

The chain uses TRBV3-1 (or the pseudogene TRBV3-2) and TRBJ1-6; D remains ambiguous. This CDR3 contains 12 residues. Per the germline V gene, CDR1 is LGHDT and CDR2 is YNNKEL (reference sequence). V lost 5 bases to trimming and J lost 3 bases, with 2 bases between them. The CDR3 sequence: CASSYYNSPLHF. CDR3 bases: TGTGCCAGCAGCTACTATAATTCACCCCTCCACTTT.

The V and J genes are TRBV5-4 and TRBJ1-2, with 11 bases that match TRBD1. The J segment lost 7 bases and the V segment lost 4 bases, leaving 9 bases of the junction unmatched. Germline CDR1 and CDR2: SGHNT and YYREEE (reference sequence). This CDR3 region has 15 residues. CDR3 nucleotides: TGTGCCAGCAGCCTGGGGACAGGGGGTATGGGTGGCTACACCTTC. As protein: CASSLGTGGMGGYTF.

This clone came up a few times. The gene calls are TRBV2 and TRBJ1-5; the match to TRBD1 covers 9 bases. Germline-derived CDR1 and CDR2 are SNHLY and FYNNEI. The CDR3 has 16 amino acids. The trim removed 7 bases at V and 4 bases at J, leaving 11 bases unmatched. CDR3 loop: CASTIPGQGPNQPQHF. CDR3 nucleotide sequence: TGTGCCAGCACGATCCCGGGACAGGGCCCTAATCAGCCCCAGCATTTT.